This is a list of T cell receptor beta chains from one sample in a study of T cells in Graves' hyperthyroidism and ophthalmopathy. TCRdb reprocessed the multiplex PCR reads via MiXCR and lists one record per CDR3 protein. Among about 560,000 distinct CDR3 sequences, roughly 17% were seen once, and the ten largest hold approximately 18%. The sequencing sample was made of blood. The origin of the receptors is a woman aged 18-30 years with Graves' hyperthyroidism. The CDR3 runs from the conserved cysteine through the conserved F or W. Each record gives: J gene, V gene, clone size, D gene, CDR3 protein, CDR3 DNA. The D gene is left open where the match is weak. Only part of the rows carry a size: once, few, many, or a class if the clone is expanded.

j_gene: TRBJ1-5
v_gene: TRBV19
abundance: -
d_gene: TRBD1
CDR3aa: CASQRGDRGNQPQHF
CDR3nt: TGTGCCAGTCAACGGGGGGACAGGGGCAATCAGCCCCAGCATTTT

j_gene: TRBJ1-2
v_gene: TRBV27
abundance: many
d_gene: TRBD1
CDR3aa: CASSRLPRDRVYGYTF
CDR3nt: TGTGCCAGCAGTCGCCTCCCGCGGGACAGGGTATATGGCTACACCTTC

j_gene: TRBJ2-6
v_gene: TRBV12-3/TRBV12-4
abundance: many
d_gene: -
CDR3aa: CASSRRGKSSGANVLTF
CDR3nt: TGTGCCAGCAGTCGTAGGGGGAAAAGCTCTGGGGCCAACGTCCTGACTTTC

j_gene: TRBJ2-5
v_gene: TRBV24-1
abundance: many
d_gene: TRBD1
CDR3aa: CATSDFRVQGGQETQYF
CDR3nt: TGTGCCACCAGTGATTTTCGGGTACAGGGGGGCCAAGAGACCCAGTACTTC

j_gene: TRBJ1-2
v_gene: TRBV3-1
abundance: -
d_gene: -
CDR3aa: CASSQVPDNYGYTF
CDR3nt: TGTGCCAGCAGCCAAGTCCCAGATAACTATGGCTACACCTTC

j_gene: TRBJ2-7
v_gene: TRBV5-1
abundance: many
d_gene: -
CDR3aa: CASSREDGVSEQYF
CDR3nt: TGCGCCAGCAGCCGAGAGGACGGCGTGAGCGAGCAGTACTTC

j_gene: TRBJ1-2
v_gene: TRBV19
abundance: many
d_gene: -
CDR3aa: CASSIEGLTDGYTF
CDR3nt: TGTGCCAGTAGTATAGAGGGCTTGACGGATGGCTACACCTTC

j_gene: TRBJ2-7
v_gene: TRBV6-1
abundance: many
d_gene: TRBD1
CDR3aa: CASSFQRRPVTGGFLGLYF
CDR3nt: TGTGCCAGCAGTTTCCAGAGGCGCCCAGTGACAGGGGGCTTTCTGGGGCTGTACTTC

j_gene: TRBJ2-3
v_gene: TRBV7-9
abundance: many
d_gene: -
CDR3aa: CASSSTLGGASTDTQYF
CDR3nt: TGTGCCAGCAGCTCAACCTTGGGGGGGGCAAGCACAGATACGCAGTATTTT

j_gene: TRBJ1-4
v_gene: TRBV15
abundance: many
d_gene: -
CDR3aa: CATRQDLNEKLFF
CDR3nt: TGTGCCACCAGACAGGATCTTAATGAAAAACTGTTTTTT

j_gene: TRBJ2-4
v_gene: TRBV20-1
abundance: many
d_gene: -
CDR3aa: CSARDRGSSTKNIQYF
CDR3nt: TGCAGTGCTAGAGATCGGGGGAGTTCGACCAAAAACATTCAGTACTTC

j_gene: TRBJ2-7
v_gene: TRBV19
abundance: -
d_gene: -
CDR3aa: CATATFGSLGEQYF
CDR3nt: TGTGCCACCGCTACCTTCGGGAGTCTGGGCGAGCAGTACTTC

j_gene: TRBJ2-3
v_gene: TRBV4-2
abundance: few
d_gene: -
CDR3aa: CASSQDSVAAATDTQYF
CDR3nt: TGTGCCAGCAGCCAAGATAGTGTAGCGGCGGCCACAGATACGCAGTATTTT

j_gene: TRBJ2-1
v_gene: TRBV7-9
abundance: many
d_gene: -
CDR3aa: CASSLGDRAGNEQFF
CDR3nt: TGTGCCAGCAGCTTAGGGGACCGGGCGGGGAATGAGCAGTTCTTC

j_gene: TRBJ1-2
v_gene: TRBV29-1
abundance: many
d_gene: -
CDR3aa: CSATWGASYGYTF
CDR3nt: TGCAGCGCCACTTGGGGGGCGAGCTATGGCTACACCTTC

j_gene: TRBJ1-2
v_gene: TRBV7-8
abundance: many
d_gene: -
CDR3aa: CASSWEQIYGYTF
CDR3nt: TGTGCCAGCAGCTGGGAACAGATCTATGGCTACACCTTC

j_gene: TRBJ2-2
v_gene: TRBV7-8
abundance: few
d_gene: -
CDR3aa: CASSRSGPTGELFF
CDR3nt: TGTGCCAGCAGCCGTAGCGGCCCCACCGGGGAGCTGTTTTTT

j_gene: TRBJ2-5
v_gene: TRBV6-6
abundance: many
d_gene: -
CDR3aa: CASSYFAGAEGETQYF
CDR3nt: TGTGCCAGCAGTTACTTTGCGGGGGCGGAGGGAGAGACCCAGTACTTC

j_gene: TRBJ2-1
v_gene: TRBV27
abundance: many
d_gene: -
CDR3aa: CASSFFGSYNEQFF
CDR3nt: TGTGCCAGCAGTTTCTTTGGATCCTACAATGAGCAGTTCTTC

j_gene: TRBJ2-5
v_gene: TRBV7-2
abundance: few
d_gene: -
CDR3aa: CASSRLGGAETQYF
CDR3nt: TGTGCCAGCAGCCGACTAGGGGGGGCGGAGACCCAGTACTTC

j_gene: TRBJ2-3
v_gene: TRBV7-9
abundance: few
d_gene: TRBD2
CDR3aa: CASRGDYTTDTQYF
CDR3nt: TGTGCCAGCAGAGGGGACTATACCACAGATACGCAGTATTTT

j_gene: TRBJ2-7
v_gene: TRBV20-1
abundance: -
d_gene: -
CDR3aa: CSAQGSGTPDEQYF
CDR3nt: TGCAGTGCTCAAGGTTCCGGGACTCCGGACGAGCAGTACTTC

j_gene: TRBJ2-2
v_gene: TRBV7-8
abundance: many
d_gene: -
CDR3aa: CASSSGWAGELFF
CDR3nt: TGTGCCAGCAGCTCAGGGTGGGCCGGGGAGCTGTTTTTT

j_gene: TRBJ2-5
v_gene: TRBV19
abundance: -
d_gene: -
CDR3aa: CATISQGRETQYF
CDR3nt: TGTGCCACGATCTCCCAGGGGCGGGAGACCCAGTACTTC

j_gene: TRBJ2-7
v_gene: TRBV7-2
abundance: many
d_gene: TRBD1
CDR3aa: CASSLRPSPSRDSSYEQYF
CDR3nt: TGTGCCAGCAGCTTACGACCAAGTCCGTCCCGGGACAGTTCCTACGAGCAGTACTTC

j_gene: TRBJ2-3
v_gene: TRBV7-2
abundance: many
d_gene: -
CDR3aa: CASSLGSGADTDTQYF
CDR3nt: TGTGCCAGCAGCTTAGGGTCGGGGGCCGACACAGATACGCAGTATTTT

j_gene: TRBJ1-5
v_gene: TRBV28
abundance: few
d_gene: -
CDR3aa: CASSLEDRPQHF
CDR3nt: TGTGCCAGCAGTTTGGAGGACCGGCCCCAGCATTTT

j_gene: TRBJ2-7
v_gene: TRBV7-9
abundance: few
d_gene: TRBD1
CDR3aa: CASTGQPLGEQYF
CDR3nt: TGTGCCAGTACGGGACAGCCTCTTGGCGAGCAGTACTTC

j_gene: TRBJ2-7
v_gene: TRBV13
abundance: -
d_gene: TRBD1
CDR3aa: CASSTGGPWQEGSYEQYF
CDR3nt: TGTGCCAGCAGCACAGGGGGTCCATGGCAGGAGGGCAGCTACGAGCAGTACTTC

j_gene: TRBJ1-4
v_gene: TRBV4-3
abundance: -
d_gene: TRBD1
CDR3aa: CASSQARGLEKLFF
CDR3nt: TGCGCCAGCAGCCAAGCCAGGGGGCTTGAAAAACTGTTTTTT

j_gene: TRBJ1-4
v_gene: TRBV6-1
abundance: many
d_gene: -
CDR3aa: CASSSTTTTRFGEKLFF
CDR3nt: TGTGCCAGCAGTTCTACAACGACTACGAGGTTTGGTGAAAAACTGTTTTTT

j_gene: TRBJ2-3
v_gene: TRBV6-4
abundance: -
d_gene: TRBD2
CDR3aa: CASSSSSGGATDTQYF
CDR3nt: TGTGCCAGCAGTTCTAGTAGCGGGGGGGCCACAGATACCCAGTATTTT

j_gene: TRBJ2-7
v_gene: TRBV28
abundance: many
d_gene: -
CDR3aa: CASSGPGRHEQYF
CDR3nt: TGTGCCAGCAGTGGCCCCGGGCGCCACGAGCAGTACTTC

j_gene: TRBJ2-7
v_gene: TRBV20-1
abundance: -
d_gene: -
CDR3aa: CSAGGGKGTGPYEQYF
CDR3nt: TGCAGTGCTGGAGGGGGGAAGGGGACGGGACCCTACGAGCAGTACTTC

j_gene: TRBJ2-5
v_gene: TRBV6-6
abundance: many
d_gene: -
CDR3aa: CASSYSVAEETQYF
CDR3nt: TGTGCCAGCAGTTACTCGGTAGCGGAAGAGACCCAGTACTTC

j_gene: TRBJ1-1
v_gene: TRBV3-1
abundance: many
d_gene: -
CDR3aa: CASSPTGTEAFF
CDR3nt: TGTGCCAGCAGCCCCACGGGAACTGAAGCTTTCTTT

j_gene: TRBJ1-2
v_gene: TRBV7-9
abundance: -
d_gene: TRBD1
CDR3aa: CASSFGQGYDGYTF
CDR3nt: TGTGCCAGCAGCTTCGGACAGGGGTACGATGGCTACACCTTC